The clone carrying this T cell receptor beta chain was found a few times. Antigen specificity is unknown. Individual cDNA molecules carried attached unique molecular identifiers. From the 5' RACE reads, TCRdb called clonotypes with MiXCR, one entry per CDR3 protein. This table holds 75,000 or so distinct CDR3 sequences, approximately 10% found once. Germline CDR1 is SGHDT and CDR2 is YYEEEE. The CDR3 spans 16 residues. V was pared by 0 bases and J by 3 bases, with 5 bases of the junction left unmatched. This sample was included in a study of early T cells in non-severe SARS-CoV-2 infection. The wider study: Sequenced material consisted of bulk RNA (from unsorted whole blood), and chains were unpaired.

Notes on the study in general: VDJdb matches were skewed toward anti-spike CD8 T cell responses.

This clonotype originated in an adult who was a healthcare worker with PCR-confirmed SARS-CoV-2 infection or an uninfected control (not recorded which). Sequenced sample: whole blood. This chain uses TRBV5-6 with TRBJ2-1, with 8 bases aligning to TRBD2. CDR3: CASSLDTGTSYNEQFF. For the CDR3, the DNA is TGTGCCAGCAGCTTGGATACCGGGACTAGCTACAATGAGCAGTTCTTC.